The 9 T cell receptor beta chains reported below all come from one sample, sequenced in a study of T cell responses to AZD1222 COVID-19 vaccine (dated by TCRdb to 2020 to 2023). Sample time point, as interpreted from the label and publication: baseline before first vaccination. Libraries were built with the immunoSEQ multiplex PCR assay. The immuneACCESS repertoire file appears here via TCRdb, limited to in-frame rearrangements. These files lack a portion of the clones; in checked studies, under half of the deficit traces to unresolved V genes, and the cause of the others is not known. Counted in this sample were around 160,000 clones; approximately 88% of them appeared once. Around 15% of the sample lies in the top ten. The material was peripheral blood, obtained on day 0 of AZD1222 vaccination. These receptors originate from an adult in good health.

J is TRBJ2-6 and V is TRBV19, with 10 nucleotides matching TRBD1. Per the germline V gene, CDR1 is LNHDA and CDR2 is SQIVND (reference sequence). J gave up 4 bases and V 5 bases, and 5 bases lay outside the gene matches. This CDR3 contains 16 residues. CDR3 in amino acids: CASSPTGGTGANVLTF. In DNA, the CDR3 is TGTGCCAGTAGTCCGACAGGGGGCACAGGGGCCAACGTCCTGACTTTC.

The CDR3 DNA is TGTGCCAGCAGCTTAGCTAGGGGCTCTGGAAACACCATATATTTT. Residues: CASSLARGSGNTIYF. The rearrangement joins TRBV7-6 to TRBJ1-3; D is perhaps TRBD1 (5 bases). Germline V gene sequence: CDR1 SGHVS, CDR2 FNYEAQ. Trimming took 0 bases from V and 0 from J, leaving 6 bases between them. The CDR3 runs to 15 residues. Complete variable domain (other parts from reference TRBV7-6 and TRBJ1-3): GAGVSQSPRYKVTKRGQDVALRCDPISGHVSLYWYRQALGQGPEFLTYFNYEAQQDKSGLPNDRFSAERPEGSISTLTIQRTEQRDSAMYRCASSLARGSGNTIYFGEGSWLTVV.

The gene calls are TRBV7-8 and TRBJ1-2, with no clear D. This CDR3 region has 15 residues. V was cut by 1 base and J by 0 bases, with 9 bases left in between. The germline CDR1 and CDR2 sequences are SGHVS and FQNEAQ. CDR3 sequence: CASSLVPASNYGYTF. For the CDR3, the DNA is TGTGCCAGCAGCTTAGTCCCAGCGTCTAACTATGGCTACACCTTC.

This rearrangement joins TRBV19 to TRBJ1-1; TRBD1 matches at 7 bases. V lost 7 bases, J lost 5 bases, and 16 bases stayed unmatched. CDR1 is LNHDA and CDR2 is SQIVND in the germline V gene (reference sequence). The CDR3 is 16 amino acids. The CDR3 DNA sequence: TGTGCCAGTACGCCGATCAGGGGGTTGACGGTAACTGAAGCTTTCTTT. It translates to CASTPIRGLTVTEAFF.

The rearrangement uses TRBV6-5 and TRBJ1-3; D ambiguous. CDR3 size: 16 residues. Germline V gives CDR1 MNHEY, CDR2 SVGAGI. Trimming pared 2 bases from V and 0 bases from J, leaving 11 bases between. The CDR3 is CASSYGVGSSGNTIYF. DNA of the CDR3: TGTGCCAGCAGTTACGGCGTGGGTAGCTCTGGAAACACCATATATTTT.

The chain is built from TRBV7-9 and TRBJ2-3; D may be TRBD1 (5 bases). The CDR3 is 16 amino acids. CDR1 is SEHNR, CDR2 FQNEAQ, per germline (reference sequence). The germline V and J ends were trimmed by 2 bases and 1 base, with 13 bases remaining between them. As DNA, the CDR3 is TGTGCCAGCAGCTTAAGGCCACAGGTCGGCACAGATACGCAGTATTTT. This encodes CASSLRPQVGTDTQYF.

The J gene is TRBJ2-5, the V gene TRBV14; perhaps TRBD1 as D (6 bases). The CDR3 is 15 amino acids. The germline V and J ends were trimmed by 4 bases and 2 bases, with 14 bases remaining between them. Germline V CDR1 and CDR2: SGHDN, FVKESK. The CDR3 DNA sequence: TGTGCCAGCAGCCCGCCTACGGGGACACAAGAGACCCAGTACTTC. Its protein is CASSPPTGTQETQYF.

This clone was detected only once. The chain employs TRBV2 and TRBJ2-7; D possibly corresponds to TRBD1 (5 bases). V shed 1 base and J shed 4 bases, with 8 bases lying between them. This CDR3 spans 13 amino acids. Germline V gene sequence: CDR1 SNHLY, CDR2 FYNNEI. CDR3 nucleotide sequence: TGTGCCAGCAGTGAAGGGGGCGAGTACGAGCAGTACTTC. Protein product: CASSEGGEYEQYF. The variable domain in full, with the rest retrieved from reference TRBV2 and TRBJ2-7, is EPEVTQTPSHQVTQMGQEVILRCVPISNHLYFYWYRQILGQKVEFLVSFYNNEISEKSEIFDDQFSVERPDGSNFTLKIRSTKLEDSAMYFCASSEGGEYEQYFGPGTRLTVT.

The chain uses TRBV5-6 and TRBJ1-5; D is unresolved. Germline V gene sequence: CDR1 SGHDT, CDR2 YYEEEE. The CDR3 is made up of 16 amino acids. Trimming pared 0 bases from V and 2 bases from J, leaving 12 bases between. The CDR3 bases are TGTGCCAGCAGCTTGGGGTCGGCGGCCGGCAATCAGCCCCAGCATTTT. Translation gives CASSLGSAAGNQPQHF.